The 8 T cell receptor beta chains presented below share a single source sample, sequenced in a study of blood T cell repertoires in COVID-19. Only in-frame clones appear in the TCRdb table, and some are missing; sequencing was by immunoSEQ multiplex PCR. This table holds about 230,000 clones, 75% to 85% found once. Input material: peripheral blood. These receptors were taken from a man aged 35 to 55 who had recovered from COVID-19.

V gene TRBV25-1 combines with J gene TRBJ2-3; D ambiguous. Trimming took 1 base from V and 1 from J, leaving 6 bases between them. This CDR3 spans 14 amino acids. Germline V gene lookup returns CDR1 MGHDK and CDR2 SYGVNS. This CDR3 reads CASSESGRTDTQYF. The CDR3 DNA reads as TGTGCCAGCAGTGAATCCGGTCGCACAGATACGCAGTATTTT.

This clone was recorded once. The chain has TRBV6-2 or TRBV6-3 and TRBJ1-1; D remains ambiguous. The germline V gene encodes CDR1 MNHEY and CDR2 SVGEGT. This CDR3 region has 16 residues. The germline V and J ends were trimmed by 2 bases and 4 bases, with 17 bases remaining between them. CDR3 coding DNA: TGTGCCAGCAGTTACGAGCGGGGTCGGGTGCGCACTGAAGCTTTCTTT. Translating gives CASSYERGRVRTEAFF.

The chain joins TRBV6-4 to TRBJ2-4, with 7 bases matching TRBD1. With 3 bases clipped from V and 9 bases from J, the junction kept 8 bases outside the gene matches. The CDR3 spans 14 residues. The germline V gene has CDR1 MRHNA and CDR2 SNTAGT. The CDR3 loop is CASSETGFIGIQYF. The CDR3 DNA reads TGTGCCAGCAGTGAGACAGGGTTTATTGGCATTCAGTACTTC.

The gene calls are TRBV25-1 and TRBJ1-2, with 7 bases identical to TRBD1. The V gene end was trimmed by 4 bases and the J gene end by 5 bases; junction bases not matched to a gene: 4. CDR3 length: 13 amino acids. Germline V lookup: CDR1 MGHDK, CDR2 SYGVNS. The CDR3 is CASSVGQPYGYTF. CDR3 DNA sequence: TGTGCCAGCAGTGTGGGACAGCCGTATGGCTACACCTTC.

This clone was found a few times. This sequence joins TRBV6-5 and TRBJ1-2; TRBD1 agrees at 7 bases. This CDR3 is 14 amino acids long. The junction had 9 bases not matched to a gene; V was cut back by 7 bases and J by 4 bases. Germline values: CDR1 MNHEY, CDR2 SVGAGI. In DNA form, the CDR3 reads TGTGCCAGCAATTTCGGGGACAGCAGCTATGGCTACACCTTC. Encoded protein: CASNFGDSSYGYTF.

The V and J genes are TRBV19 and TRBJ2-1; possible D gene TRBD1, 5 bases. Germline V CDR1 and CDR2: LNHDA, SQIVND (reference sequence). The CDR3 is 12 amino acids. Between the trimmed V and J ends, which lost 5 bases and 9 bases, there was a span of 11 bases. This CDR3 is CASSGQGGEQFF. CDR3 nucleotide sequence: TGTGCCAGTAGTGGGCAGGGTGGTGAGCAGTTCTTC.

The rearrangement links TRBV20-1 to TRBJ2-5; no reliable D call. Trimming shortened V by 6 bases and J by 2 bases, and 4 bases separated the two germline ends. Germline V gene lookup returns CDR1 DFQATT and CDR2 SNEGSKA (reference sequence). The length of the CDR3 is 10 residues. CDR3 in amino acids: CSAAQETQYF. DNA for the CDR3: TGCAGTGCCGCGCAAGAGACCCAGTACTTC.

CDR3 sequence reads: CATTTGNYGYTF. As DNA, the CDR3 is TGTGCCACGACCACAGGGAACTATGGCTACACCTTC. V gene TRBV2 combines with J gene TRBJ1-2; D is perhaps TRBD1 (6 bases). The CDR3 sequence is 12 residues long. Germline V gene sequence: CDR1 SNHLY, CDR2 FYNNEI. V lost 10 bases and J 2 bases, leaving 11 bases between the germline ends.